The rows below give T cell receptor beta chains drawn from one sample of a study of beta chain features in type 1 diabetes. Produced via immunoSEQ multiplex PCR; TCRdb's table is partial and in-frame only. The data hold about 340,000 clones, with over 7% observed a single time. Sequenced: central memory CD4+ T cells from blood. The origin of the receptors is a man in his thirties or forties with type 1 diabetes. CDR3s include the opening cysteine and the closing phenylalanine or tryptophan. Each record gives: clone size, J gene, D gene, V gene, CDR3 DNA, CDR3 protein. D genes are given only for firm matches. Clone size is given for some rows only: seen once, a few or many times, or a class if the clone is expanded.

>few|TRBJ2-3|-|TRBV19
TGTGCCAGTTCCGCGGGGCCCGGAGATACGCAGTATTTT
CASSAGPGDTQYF
>-|TRBJ1-3|-|TRBV18
TGTGCCAGCTCACCAAGTCTTGACTCTGGAAACACCATATATTTT
CASSPSLDSGNTIYF
>-|TRBJ2-7|-|TRBV5-1
TGCGCCAGCAACGAGCAGTACTTC
CASNEQYF
>few|TRBJ1-2|-|TRBV10-2
TGCGCCAGCGGTGATAGGGACTACTATGGCTACACCTTC
CASGDRDYYGYTF
>-|TRBJ2-3|-|TRBV15
TGTGCCACCAGCAGAGAGCGATTGGATACGCAGTATTTT
CATSRERLDTQYF
>-|TRBJ2-7|-|TRBV10-3
TGTGCCATCACGGTCGGGGGCTCCTACGAGCAGTACTTC
CAITVGGSYEQYF
>few|TRBJ2-1|TRBD2|TRBV7-2
TGTGCCAGCAGCCCACACCCCAGCGGGGGGTTTCATGAGCAGTTCTTC
CASSPHPSGGFHEQFF
>few|TRBJ2-3|TRBD2|TRBV18
TGTGCCAGCTCACCACAGCGGGGAGGTGATACGCAGTATTTT
CASSPQRGGDTQYF
>-|TRBJ2-6|TRBD1|TRBV25-1
TGTGCCAGCCGCAGGGACAGGGGCGACTCTGGGGCCAACGTCCTGACTTTC
CASRRDRGDSGANVLTF
>-|TRBJ2-2|TRBD1|TRBV30
TGTGCCTGGAGTGGGCACGGGACAGGGGTTACCGGGGAGCTGTTTTTT
CAWSGHGTGVTGELFF
>few|TRBJ2-2|-|TRBV2
TGTGCCAGCACCCCCCAGGGGAAGGGACCCGGGGAGCTGTTTTTT
CASTPQGKGPGELFF
>-|TRBJ2-1|-|TRBV18
TGTGCCAGCTCACCATTGGCGTCCCCGGCCAATGAGCAGTTCTTC
CASSPLASPANEQFF
>many|TRBJ1-6|TRBD1|TRBV28
TGTGCCAGCAGTCTCCACTCGATCCGGCCCGGGACAGTCAATAATTCACCCCTCCACTTT
CASSLHSIRPGTVNNSPLHF
>-|TRBJ1-5|TRBD1|TRBV7-2
TGTGCCAGCAGCCTGAACAGGGGTAACAATCAGCCCCAGCATTTT
CASSLNRGNNQPQHF
>-|TRBJ1-5|-|TRBV28
TGTGCCAGCAGTTTACTCGATCAGCCCCAGCATTTT
CASSLLDQPQHF
>-|TRBJ1-2|-|TRBV10-3
TGTGCCATCAGTGAGTCGGAGGGCCTGGGTGGCTACACCTTC
CAISESEGLGGYTF
>few|TRBJ1-1|-|TRBV2
TGTGCCAGCAGTGATTTGGGCCTCGAAGCTTTCTTT
CASSDLGLEAFF
>-|TRBJ1-5|-|TRBV27
TGTGCCAGCAGTTTCAGCCACCATAGCAATCAGCCCCAGCATTTT
CASSFSHHSNQPQHF
>-|TRBJ1-3|-|TRBV25-1
TGTGCCAGCAGTGAACCCGGGACTACTGGAAACACCATATATTTT
CASSEPGTTGNTIYF
>-|TRBJ1-2|-|TRBV15
TGTGCCACCAGCATTAAGCCCCATCCAAGCTATGGCTACACCTTC
CATSIKPHPSYGYTF
>-|TRBJ1-4|-|TRBV9
TGTGCCAGCAGCCCCCAGGGTGGCTATGAAAAACTGTTTTTT
CASSPQGGYEKLFF
>-|TRBJ1-6|-|TRBV4-1
TGCGCCAGCAGCCAAGGGGGGTCAGATTCACCCCTCCACTTT
CASSQGGSDSPLHF
>few|TRBJ2-5|-|TRBV5-1
TGCGCCAGCAGCACGGGGGAAGAGACCCAGTACTTC
CASSTGEETQYF
>-|TRBJ1-6|TRBD1|TRBV7-2
TGTGCCAGCAGCCCGCGGACAGGCCCTAATTCACCCCTCCACTTT
CASSPRTGPNSPLHF
>few|TRBJ1-4|TRBD1|TRBV2
TGTGCCACAGAGGACAGGAATGAAAAACTGTTTTTT
CATEDRNEKLFF
>few|TRBJ1-1|-|TRBV5-6
TGTGCCAGCAGCTTTTGGCAGATGAACACTGAAGCTTTCTTT
CASSFWQMNTEAFF
>-|TRBJ2-3|TRBD2|TRBV9
TGTGCCAGCAGCGCCTCGGTAGGGAACGGGGGGGCCGCAGATACGCAGTATTTT
CASSASVGNGGAADTQYF
>-|TRBJ2-7|-|TRBV5-1
TGCGCCAGCAGCTTGTCCGCAGACTCCTACGAGCAGTACTTC
CASSLSADSYEQYF
>-|TRBJ1-1|-|TRBV29-1
TGCAGCGTTGCTCGAGGGATGAACACTGAAGCTTTCTTT
CSVARGMNTEAFF
>-|TRBJ2-1|-|TRBV10-3
TGTGCCATCAGAGTAGGGGGGGGCAATGAGCAGTTCTTC
CAIRVGGGNEQFF
>-|TRBJ1-1|-|TRBV7-2
TGTGCCAGCAGCTTAGGTGGGGCAGCTTTCTTT
CASSLGGAAFF
>-|TRBJ2-1|TRBD2|TRBV11-2
TGTGCCAGCAGCTTAGAGCGGGGGATAAATGAGCAGTTCTTC
CASSLERGINEQFF
>many|TRBJ2-1|TRBD2|TRBV28
TGTGCCAGCAGTTCCCCCGGCAGCGGGGCCCATGAGCAGTTCTTC
CASSSPGSGAHEQFF
>few|TRBJ2-1|TRBD1|TRBV18
TGTGCCAGCTCACCACTGCGGGACAGGGTGGTCTCGGAGCAGTTCTTC
CASSPLRDRVVSEQFF
>-|TRBJ2-5|TRBD1|TRBV14
TGTGCCAGCAGCCAGACAGGGGGGGAGACCCAGTACTTC
CASSQTGGETQYF
>few|TRBJ1-2|-|TRBV5-1
TGCGCCAGCAGCTTGGAAGGTACCGGCTACACCTTC
CASSLEGTGYTF
>-|TRBJ2-2|TRBD1|TRBV6-5
TGTGCCAGCAGTACACCCGGGACAGGGTCCGGGGAGCTGTTTTTT
CASSTPGTGSGELFF
>-|TRBJ2-3|-|TRBV7-2
TGTGCCAGCAGCGCCTGGGATCCCGGCACAGATACGCAGTATTTT
CASSAWDPGTDTQYF
>few|TRBJ1-1|-|TRBV4-3
TGCGCCAGCAGCCCCGTGGTAGGGGAGGGGGCTGAAGCTTTCTTT
CASSPVVGEGAEAFF
>-|TRBJ2-3|-|TRBV7-2
TGTGCCAGCAGCTACAGGTCCAGCACAGATACGCAGTATTTT
CASSYRSSTDTQYF
>-|TRBJ1-4|-|TRBV7-2
TGTGCCAGCAGCTTATGGGGGGGCCGTGAAAAACTGTTTTTT
CASSLWGGREKLFF
>few|TRBJ2-3|-|TRBV29-1
TGCAGCGTTGTTGAGGGGGGCACAGATACGCAGTATTTT
CSVVEGGTDTQYF
>-|TRBJ2-5|-|TRBV2
TGTGCCAGCTGGGGGGGCGCGGGGACCCAGTACTTC
CASWGGAGTQYF
>few|TRBJ2-7|-|TRBV7-9
TGTGCCAGCAGCTCAGGTGGTGGGGTTGTCCACGAGCAGTACTTC
CASSSGGGVVHEQYF